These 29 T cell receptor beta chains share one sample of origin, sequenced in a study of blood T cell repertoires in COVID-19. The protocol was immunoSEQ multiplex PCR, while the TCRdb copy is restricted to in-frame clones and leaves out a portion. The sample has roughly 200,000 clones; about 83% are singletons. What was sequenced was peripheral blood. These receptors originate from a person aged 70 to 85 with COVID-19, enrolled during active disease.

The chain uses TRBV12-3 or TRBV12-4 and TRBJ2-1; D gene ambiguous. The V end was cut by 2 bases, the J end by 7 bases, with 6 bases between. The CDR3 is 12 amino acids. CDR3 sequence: CASSLILNEQFF. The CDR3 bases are TGTGCCAGCAGTTTAATTCTGAATGAGCAGTTCTTC.

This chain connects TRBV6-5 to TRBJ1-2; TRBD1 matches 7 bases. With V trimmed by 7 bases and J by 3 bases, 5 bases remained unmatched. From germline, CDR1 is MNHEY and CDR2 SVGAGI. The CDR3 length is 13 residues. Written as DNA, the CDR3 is TGTGCCAGCACAAGGGGGCGCGACTATGGCTACACCTTC. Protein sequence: CASTRGRDYGYTF.

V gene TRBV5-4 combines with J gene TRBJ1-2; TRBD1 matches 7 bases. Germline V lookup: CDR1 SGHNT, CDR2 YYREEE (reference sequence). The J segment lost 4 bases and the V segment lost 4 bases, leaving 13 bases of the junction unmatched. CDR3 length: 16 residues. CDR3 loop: CASSTMTGRNGYGYTF. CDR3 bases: TGTGCCAGCAGCACCATGACAGGGAGGAATGGCTATGGCTACACCTTC.

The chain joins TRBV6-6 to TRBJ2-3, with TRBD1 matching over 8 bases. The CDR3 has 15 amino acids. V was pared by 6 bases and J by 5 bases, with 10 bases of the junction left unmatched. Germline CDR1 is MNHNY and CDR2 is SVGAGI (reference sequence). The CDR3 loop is CASSTGQGRRDTQYF. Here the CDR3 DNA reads TGTGCCAGCAGCACCGGACAGGGCAGGAGAGATACGCAGTATTTT.

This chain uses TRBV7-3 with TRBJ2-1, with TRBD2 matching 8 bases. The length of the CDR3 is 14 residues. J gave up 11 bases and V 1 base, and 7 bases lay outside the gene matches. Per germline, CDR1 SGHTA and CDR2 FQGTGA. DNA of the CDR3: TGTGCCAGCAGCTTAAACGGGAGGGCCTTCCAGCAGTTCTTC. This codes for CASSLNGRAFQQFF.

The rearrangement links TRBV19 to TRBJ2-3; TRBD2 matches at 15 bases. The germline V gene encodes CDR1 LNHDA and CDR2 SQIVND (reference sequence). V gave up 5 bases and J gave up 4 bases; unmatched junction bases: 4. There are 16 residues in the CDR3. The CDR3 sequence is CASSLGLAGGADTQYF. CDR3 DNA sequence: TGTGCCAGTAGTTTGGGACTAGCGGGAGGAGCAGATACGCAGTATTTT.

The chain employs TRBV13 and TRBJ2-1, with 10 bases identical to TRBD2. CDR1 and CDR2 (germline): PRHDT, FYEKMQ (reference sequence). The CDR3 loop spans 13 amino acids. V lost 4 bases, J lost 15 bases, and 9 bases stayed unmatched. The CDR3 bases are TGTGCCAGCAGCTCCTTTCTAGCGGGAGTTCGGTTCTTC. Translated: CASSSFLAGVRFF.

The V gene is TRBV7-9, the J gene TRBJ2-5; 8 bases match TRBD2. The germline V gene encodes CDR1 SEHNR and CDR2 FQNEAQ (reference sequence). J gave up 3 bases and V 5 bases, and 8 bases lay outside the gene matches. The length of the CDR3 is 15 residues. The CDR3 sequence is CASSLRLAREETQYF. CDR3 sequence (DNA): TGTGCCAGCAGCCTTAGACTAGCGAGAGAAGAGACCCAGTACTTC.

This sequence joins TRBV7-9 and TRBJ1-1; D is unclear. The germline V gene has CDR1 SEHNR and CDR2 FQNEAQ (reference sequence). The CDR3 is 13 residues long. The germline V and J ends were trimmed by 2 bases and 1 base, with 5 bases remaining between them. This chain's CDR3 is CASSLYGNTEAFF. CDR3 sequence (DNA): TGTGCCAGCAGCTTATACGGGAACACTGAAGCTTTCTTT.

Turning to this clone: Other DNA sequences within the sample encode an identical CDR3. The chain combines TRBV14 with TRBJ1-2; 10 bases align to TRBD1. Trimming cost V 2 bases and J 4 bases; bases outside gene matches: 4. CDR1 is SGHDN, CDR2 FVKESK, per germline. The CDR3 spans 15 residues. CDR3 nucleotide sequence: TGTGCCAGCAGCCAATCGGGACAGGGGATCTATGGCTACACCTTC. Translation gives CASSQSGQGIYGYTF.

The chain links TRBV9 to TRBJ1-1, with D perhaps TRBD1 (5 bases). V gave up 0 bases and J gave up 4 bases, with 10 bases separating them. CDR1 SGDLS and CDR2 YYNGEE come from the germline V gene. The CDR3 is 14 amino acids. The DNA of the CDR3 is TGTGCCAGCAGCGTAGGGGCAGGGCCCACTGAAGCTTTCTTT. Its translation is CASSVGAGPTEAFF.

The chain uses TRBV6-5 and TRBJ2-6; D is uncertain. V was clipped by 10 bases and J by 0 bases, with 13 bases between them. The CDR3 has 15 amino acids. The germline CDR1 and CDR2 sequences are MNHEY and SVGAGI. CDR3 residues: CAIEVRLSGANVLTF. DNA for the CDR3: TGTGCCATCGAGGTTAGACTCTCTGGGGCCAACGTCCTGACTTTC.

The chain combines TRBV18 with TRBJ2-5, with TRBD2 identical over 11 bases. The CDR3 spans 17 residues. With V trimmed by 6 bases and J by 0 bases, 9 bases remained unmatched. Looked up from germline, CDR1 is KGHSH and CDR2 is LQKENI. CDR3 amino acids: CASSPSGRSSYQETQYF. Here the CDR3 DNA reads TGTGCCAGCTCGCCTAGCGGGAGGTCTTCGTACCAAGAGACCCAGTACTTC.

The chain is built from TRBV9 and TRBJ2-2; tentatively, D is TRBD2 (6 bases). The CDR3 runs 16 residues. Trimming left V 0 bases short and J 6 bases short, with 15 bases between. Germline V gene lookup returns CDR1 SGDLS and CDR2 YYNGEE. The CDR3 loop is CASSVEPRGYPGELFF. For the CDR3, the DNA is TGTGCCAGCAGCGTAGAGCCTCGGGGGTACCCCGGGGAGCTGTTTTTT.

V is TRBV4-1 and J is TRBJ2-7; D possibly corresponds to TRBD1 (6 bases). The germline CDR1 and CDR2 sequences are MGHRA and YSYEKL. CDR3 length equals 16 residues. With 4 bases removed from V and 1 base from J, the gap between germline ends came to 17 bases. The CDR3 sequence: CASSRSSRDTSYEQYF. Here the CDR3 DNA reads TGCGCCAGCAGCCGAAGCTCCCGGGACACATCCTACGAGCAGTACTTC.

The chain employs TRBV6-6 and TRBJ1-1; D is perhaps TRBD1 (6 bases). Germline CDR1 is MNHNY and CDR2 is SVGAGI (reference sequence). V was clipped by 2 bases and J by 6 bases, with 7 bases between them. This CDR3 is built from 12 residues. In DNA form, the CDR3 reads TGTGCCAGCAGTTACGGGGGCTCTGAAGCTTTCTTT. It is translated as CASSYGGSEAFF.

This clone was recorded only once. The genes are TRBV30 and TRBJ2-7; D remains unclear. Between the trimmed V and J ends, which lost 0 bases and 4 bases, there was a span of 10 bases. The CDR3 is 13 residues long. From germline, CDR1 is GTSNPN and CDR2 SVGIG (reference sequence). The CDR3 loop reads CAWSVSVWYEQYF. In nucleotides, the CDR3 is TGTGCCTGGAGTGTCAGTGTTTGGTACGAGCAGTACTTC.

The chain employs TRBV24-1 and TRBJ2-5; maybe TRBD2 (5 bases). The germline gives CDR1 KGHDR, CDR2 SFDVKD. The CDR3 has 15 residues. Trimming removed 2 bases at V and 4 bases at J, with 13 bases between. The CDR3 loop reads CATSDSGLKLETQYF. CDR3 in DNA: TGTGCCACCAGTGATTCCGGACTTAAACTAGAGACCCAGTACTTC.

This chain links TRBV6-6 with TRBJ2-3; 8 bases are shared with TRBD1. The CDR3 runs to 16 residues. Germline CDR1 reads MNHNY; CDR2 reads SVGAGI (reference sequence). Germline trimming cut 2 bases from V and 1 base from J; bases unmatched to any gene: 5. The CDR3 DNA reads TGTGCCAGCAGTTACGGACAGGGAGAACGCACAGATACGCAGTATTTT. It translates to CASSYGQGERTDTQYF.

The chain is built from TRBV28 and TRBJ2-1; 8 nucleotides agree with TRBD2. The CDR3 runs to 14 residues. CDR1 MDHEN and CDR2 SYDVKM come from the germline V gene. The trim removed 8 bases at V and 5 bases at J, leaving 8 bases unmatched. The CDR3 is CASLNLLADNEQFF. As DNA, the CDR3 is TGTGCCAGCTTAAATTTACTAGCGGACAATGAGCAGTTCTTC.

CDR3 DNA: TGTGCCAGCTCGATCCCCCCCCGGAGAGGGGATACGCAGTATTTT. Translating gives CASSIPPRRGDTQYF. The V call is TRBV6-5, the J call TRBJ2-3; tentatively, D is TRBD2 (5 bases). Trimming removed 8 bases from V and 6 bases from J, with 21 bases in between. Germline V lookup: CDR1 MNHEY, CDR2 SVGAGI. The length of the CDR3 is 15 residues.

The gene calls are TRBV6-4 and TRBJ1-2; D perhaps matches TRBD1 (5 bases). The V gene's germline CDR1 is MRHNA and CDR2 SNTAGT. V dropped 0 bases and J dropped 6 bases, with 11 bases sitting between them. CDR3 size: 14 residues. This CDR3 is CASSDSRRDHGYTF. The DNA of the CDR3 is TGTGCCAGCAGTGACTCAAGGAGGGACCATGGCTACACCTTC.

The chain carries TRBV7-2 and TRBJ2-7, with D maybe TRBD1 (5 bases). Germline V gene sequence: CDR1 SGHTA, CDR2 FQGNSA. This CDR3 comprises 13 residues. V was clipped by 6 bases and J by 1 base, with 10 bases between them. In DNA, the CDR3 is TGTGCCAGCAGTTATCCAGGGTCCTACGAGCAGTACTTC. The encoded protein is CASSYPGSYEQYF.

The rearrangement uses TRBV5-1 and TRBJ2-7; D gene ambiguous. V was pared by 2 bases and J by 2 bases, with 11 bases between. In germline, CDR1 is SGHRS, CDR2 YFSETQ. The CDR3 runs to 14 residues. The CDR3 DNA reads TGCGCCAGCAGCTTTTCCAGGTCAACCTACGAGCAGTACTTC. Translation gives CASSFSRSTYEQYF.

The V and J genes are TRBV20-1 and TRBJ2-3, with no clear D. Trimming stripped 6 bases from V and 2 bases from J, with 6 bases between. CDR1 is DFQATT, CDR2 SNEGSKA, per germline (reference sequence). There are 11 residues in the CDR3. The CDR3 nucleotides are TGCAGTGCGGGCCCCACAGATACGCAGTATTTT. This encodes CSAGPTDTQYF.

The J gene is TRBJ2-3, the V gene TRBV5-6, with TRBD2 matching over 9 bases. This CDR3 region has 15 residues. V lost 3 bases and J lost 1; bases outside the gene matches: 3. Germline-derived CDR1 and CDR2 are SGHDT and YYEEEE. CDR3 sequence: CASSSLAGGTDTQYF. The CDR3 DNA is TGTGCCAGCAGCTCTTTAGCGGGGGGCACAGATACGCAGTATTTT.

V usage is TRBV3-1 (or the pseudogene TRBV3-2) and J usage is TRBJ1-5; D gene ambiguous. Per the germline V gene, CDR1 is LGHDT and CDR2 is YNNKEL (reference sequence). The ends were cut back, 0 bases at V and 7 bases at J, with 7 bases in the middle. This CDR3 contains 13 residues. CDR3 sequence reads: CASSQELGQPQHF. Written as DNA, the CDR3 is TGTGCCAGCAGCCAAGAATTGGGCCAGCCCCAGCATTTT.

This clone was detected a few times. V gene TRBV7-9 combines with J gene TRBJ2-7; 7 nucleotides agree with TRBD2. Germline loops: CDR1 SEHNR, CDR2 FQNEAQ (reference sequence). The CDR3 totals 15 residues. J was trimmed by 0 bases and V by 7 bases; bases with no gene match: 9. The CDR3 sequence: CASTHTSASSYEQYF. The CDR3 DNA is TGTGCCAGCACCCACACTAGCGCGAGCTCCTACGAGCAGTACTTC.

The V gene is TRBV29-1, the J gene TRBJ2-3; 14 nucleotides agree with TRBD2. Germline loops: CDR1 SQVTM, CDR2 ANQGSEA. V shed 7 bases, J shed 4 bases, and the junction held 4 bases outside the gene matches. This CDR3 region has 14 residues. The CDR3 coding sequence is TGCAGCGCAGGACTAGCGGGGGGCCCAGATACGCAGTATTTT. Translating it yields CSAGLAGGPDTQYF.